This T cell receptor beta chain was identified in a study of control samples from healthy donors and cancer patients. TCRdb keeps only in-frame clones here, not all; method: immunoSEQ multiplex PCR. The sample lists about 17,000 clones, about 89% occurring once. In this sample, this clone turned up once. This TCR came from a man aged 60 to 69 with head and neck cancer. Material: PBMCs.

CDR3 sequence reads: CASRTSGGGDTQYF. The CDR3 DNA sequence: TGTGCCAGCAGGACTAGCGGGGGGGGAGATACGCAGTATTTT. The chain is built from TRBV2 and TRBJ2-3; 14 nucleotides align to TRBD2. V trimming: 6 bases; J trimming: 5 bases; junction bases outside the gene matches: 1. This CDR3 has 14 residues. CDR1 SNHLY and CDR2 FYNNEI come from the germline V gene.